What follows are 4 T cell receptor beta chains derived from one specimen sequenced in a study of cytotoxic CD8 clonotypes in ibrutinib-treated CLL. Data came from immunoSEQ multiplex PCR; TCRdb stores just in-frame clones and leaves some out. Altogether more than 200,000 clones are present, less than 75% being singletons, with the ten largest covering 15% to 19%. Source: PBMCs, taken after 24 months of ibrutinib treatment. The source is a human donor with chronic lymphocytic leukemia.

This chain links TRBV10-3 with TRBJ2-1, with TRBD2 matching 11 bases. J gave up 5 bases and V 2 bases, and 8 bases lay outside the gene matches. Per germline, CDR1 ENHRY and CDR2 SYGVKD. The CDR3 covers 17 residues. CDR3 nucleotides: TGTGCCATCAGTGAGGGGGGACTAGCGGCCACCAACAATGAGCAGTTCTTC. Its translation is CAISEGGLAATNNEQFF.

This chain links TRBV9 with TRBJ2-3; 9 bases fit TRBD1. CDR3 length: 16 residues. CDR1 SGDLS and CDR2 YYNGEE come from the germline V gene. The V and J ends lost 3 bases and 6 bases, in that order; junction bases with no gene match: 11. In DNA, the CDR3 is TGTGCCAGCAGCGGGACCGGGACAGGGTCTTGGGATACGCAGTATTTT. Translation gives CASSGTGTGSWDTQYF.

For the CDR3, the DNA is TGTGCCAGTAGTCGCCCCGTTGGCGGGGCGTCGGGCGAGCAGTACTTC. This translates into CASSRPVGGASGEQYF. This chain links TRBV19 with TRBJ2-7; D possibly corresponds to TRBD2 (6 bases). V dropped 5 bases and J dropped 6 bases, with 23 bases sitting between them. The germline CDR1 and CDR2 sequences are LNHDA and SQIVND (reference sequence). The CDR3 has 16 residues. The variable domain in full, with the rest retrieved from reference TRBV19 and TRBJ2-7, is DGGITQSPKYLFRKEGQNVTLSCEQNLNHDAMYWYRQDPGQGLRLIYYSQIVNDFQKGDIAEGYSVSREKKESFPLTVTSAQKNPTAFYLCASSRPVGGASGEQYFGPGTRLTVT.

This clone occurred once. CDR3 DNA: TGTGCCAGCGCGGGGACTAGTCTCCCAGATACGCAGTATTTT. Its protein is CASAGTSLPDTQYF. The chain couples TRBV6-1 to TRBJ2-3; TRBD2 agrees at 8 bases. Germline V gene lookup returns CDR1 MNHNS and CDR2 SASEGT. The V segment lost 8 bases and the J segment 4 bases; nucleotides outside the gene matches: 8. The CDR3 loop spans 14 amino acids.